These 4 T cell receptor beta chains share one sample of origin, sequenced in a study of T cell responses to AZD1222 COVID-19 vaccine. Clones were sequenced by immunoSEQ multiplex PCR, and TCRdb holds only the in-frame ones, with some missing. The profile shows approximately 150,000 clones, roughly 92% of them singletons. The starting material was peripheral blood, obtained on day 0 of AZD1222 vaccination. Receptors originate from an adult in good health.

This chain connects TRBV7-9 to TRBJ2-5; D remains unclear. The CDR3 loop spans 12 amino acids. Germline loops: CDR1 SEHNR, CDR2 FQNEAQ (reference sequence). The V gene lost 8 bases and the J gene lost 2 bases, with 9 bases spanning the gap. CDR3 bases: TGTGCCAGCGGCCTCGCACAAGAGACCCAGTACTTC. It codes for CASGLAQETQYF.

The chain links TRBV11-2 to TRBJ1-1; D ambiguous. The CDR3 is 14 residues long. Between the trimmed V and J ends, which lost 2 bases and 10 bases, there was a span of 17 bases. CDR1 and CDR2 (germline): SGHAT, FQNNGV. For the CDR3, the DNA is TGTGCCAGCAGCTTACAAGAGGCGGTTGGCTCAGCTTTCTTT. Translation gives CASSLQEAVGSAFF.

The rearrangement uses TRBV14 and TRBJ2-1, with 8 bases that match TRBD2. The ends lost 1 base at V and 12 bases at J; junction bases unmatched: 8. The CDR3 covers 14 residues. From germline, CDR1 is SGHDN and CDR2 FVKESK. The CDR3 is CASSQGNSGTLQFF. The CDR3 nucleotides are TGTGCCAGCAGCCAAGGTAATAGCGGGACCCTGCAGTTCTTC.

The chain combines TRBV28 with TRBJ1-2; TRBD1 might be the D (6 bases). Germline CDR1 is MDHEN and CDR2 is SYDVKM. V was cut by 5 bases and J by 4 bases, with 14 bases left in between. This CDR3 spans 14 amino acids. CDR3: CASSPPRGSYGYTF. CDR3 in DNA: TGTGCCAGCAGTCCGCCCAGGGGCTCCTATGGCTACACCTTC.